The 29 T cell receptor beta chains reported below all come from one sample, sequenced in a study of cytotoxic CD8 clonotypes in ibrutinib-treated CLL. Here immunoSEQ multiplex PCR was the method, and the copy in TCRdb shows in-frame clones only, minus some. Of fewer than 45,000 clones in the sample, about 50% are singletons; the top ten hold 15% to 20%. Here the sequenced sample was PBMCs, taken before ibrutinib treatment. These receptors originate from a human donor with chronic lymphocytic leukemia.

This clone turned up a few times. The chain recombines TRBV28 with TRBJ2-7; 7 bases align to TRBD2. Trimming at V came to 5 bases and at J to 1 base, leaving 8 bases not matched to a gene. CDR1 is MDHEN, CDR2 SYDVKM, per germline. This CDR3 comprises 15 residues. DNA of the CDR3: TGTGCCAGCAGTCTAACCGGGGGACTATCCTACGAGCAGTACTTC. Translation: CASSLTGGLSYEQYF.

The rearrangement joins TRBV10-3 to TRBJ2-3; 7 nucleotides align to TRBD1. CDR1 and CDR2 (germline): ENHRY, SYGVKD. V lost 7 bases, J lost 1 base, and 5 bases stayed unmatched. CDR3 size: 14 residues. The DNA of the CDR3 is TGTGCCATCAATACAGGGGCGGGCACAGATACGCAGTATTTT. Protein product: CAINTGAGTDTQYF.

The rearrangement joins TRBV5-4 to TRBJ1-2, with D perhaps TRBD1 (5 bases). Trimming took 4 bases from V and 2 from J, leaving 18 bases between them. Germline V gene data show CDR1 as SGHNT and CDR2 as YYREEE (reference sequence). This CDR3 comprises 16 residues. CDR3 sequence (DNA): TGTGCCAGCAGCCCGCCCCAGGGCATGGGAAACTATGGCTACACCTTC. Residues: CASSPPQGMGNYGYTF.

The chain couples TRBV7-2 to TRBJ1-2; 9 positions match TRBD1. V lost 3 bases, J lost 0 bases, and 2 bases stayed unmatched. The CDR3 contains 15 residues. Per germline, CDR1 SGHTA and CDR2 FQGNSA. The CDR3 nucleotides read TGTGCCAGCAGCTTCGGACAGGGGACTAACTATGGCTACACCTTC. Its protein is CASSFGQGTNYGYTF.

V and J are TRBV5-1 and TRBJ1-6; D is perhaps TRBD1 (5 bases). The ends were cut back, 4 bases at V and 5 bases at J, with 10 bases in the middle. This CDR3 is 14 amino acids long. Germline V lookup: CDR1 SGHRS, CDR2 YFSETQ. The CDR3 nucleotides read TGCGCCAGCAGCCCGGGACGTAATAATTCACCCCTCCACTTT. Its translation is CASSPGRNNSPLHF.

The chain combines TRBV18 with TRBJ2-4; D unclear. The CDR3 extends over 13 amino acids. Trimming removed 4 bases from V and 5 bases from J, with 9 bases in between. Germline V lookup: CDR1 KGHSH, CDR2 LQKENI. CDR3 amino acids: CASSQSQENIQYF. As DNA, the CDR3 is TGTGCCAGCTCACAGTCTCAGGAAAACATTCAGTACTTC.

This clone was picked up a small number of times. The chain carries TRBV19 and TRBJ1-3; D gene ambiguous. This CDR3 has 15 amino acids. Germline V gene data show CDR1 as LNHDA and CDR2 as SQIVND (reference sequence). With 8 bases removed from V and 0 bases from J, the gap between germline ends came to 14 bases. In nucleotides, the CDR3 is TGTGCCAGTTCCCCCACCGGGGTCTCTGGAAACACCATATATTTT. Encoded protein: CASSPTGVSGNTIYF.

The chain has TRBV9 and TRBJ1-1; TRBD1 might be the D (5 bases). V lost 2 bases to trimming and J lost 2 bases, with 10 bases between them. The CDR3 is made up of 14 amino acids. Germline V gives CDR1 SGDLS, CDR2 YYNGEE. The CDR3 DNA reads TGTGCCAGCAGCGTCTTGCAGGGAAACACTGAAGCTTTCTTT. This gives the protein CASSVLQGNTEAFF.

This chain connects TRBV2 to TRBJ1-5; D is possibly TRBD1 (6 bases). This CDR3 comprises 18 residues. V lost 7 bases, J lost 0 bases, and 22 bases lay in between. Germline values: CDR1 SNHLY, CDR2 FYNNEI. CDR3 DNA: TGTGCCAGCACCCAAGGGGCGCCCGGGACATATAGCAATCAGCCCCAGCATTTT. Translating gives CASTQGAPGTYSNQPQHF.

V usage is TRBV27 and J usage is TRBJ1-5; D might be TRBD1 (5 bases). V was trimmed by 8 bases and J by 0 bases, leaving 29 bases between them. This CDR3 region has 20 residues. Germline V lookup: CDR1 MNHEY, CDR2 SMNVEV (reference sequence). CDR3 loop: CASGNPPGRGGPFSNQPQHF. Written as DNA, the CDR3 is TGTGCCAGCGGAAACCCACCAGGACGGGGCGGCCCGTTTAGCAATCAGCCCCAGCATTTT.

The chain is built from TRBV6-1 and TRBJ2-4; the D gene is possibly TRBD2 (6 bases). The length of the CDR3 is 12 residues. The V gene's germline CDR1 is MNHNS and CDR2 SASEGT. Trimming removed 2 bases from V and 8 bases from J, with 7 bases in between. The CDR3 coding sequence is TGTGCCAGCAGTGAAACGGGGGACATTCAGTACTTC. Translated: CASSETGDIQYF.

This clone was found a few times. The chain has TRBV11-2 and TRBJ1-6; unclear D gene. The CDR3 has 19 residues. Germline-derived CDR1 and CDR2 are SGHAT and FQNNGV. The germline V and J ends were trimmed by 0 bases and 0 bases, with 15 bases remaining between them. CDR3 nucleotide sequence: TGTGCCAGCAGCTTAGATAGGGTGTCCCAGAGCTCCTATAATTCACCCCTCCACTTT. Amino acids: CASSLDRVSQSSYNSPLHF.

This chain connects TRBV4-1 to TRBJ1-2; TRBD1 agrees at 7 bases. CDR1 is MGHRA and CDR2 is YSYEKL in the germline V gene. The CDR3 spans 16 residues. J lost 5 bases, V lost 2 bases, and 11 bases had no gene match. The CDR3 coding sequence is TGCGCCAGCAGCCAACGCACCCTAGGGACAGATTATGGCTACACCTTC. Translated, it gives CASSQRTLGTDYGYTF.

This chain uses TRBV6-1 with TRBJ1-1; D remains unclear. Trimming took off 2 bases at V and 6 bases at J, with 10 bases between the two ends. Germline V gives CDR1 MNHNS, CDR2 SASEGT. This CDR3 contains 13 residues. The CDR3, as DNA: TGTGCCAGCAGTGAACTCGTCACCTCTGAAGCTTTCTTT. It codes for CASSELVTSEAFF.

The V call is TRBV5-1, the J call TRBJ2-3, with a possible D match to TRBD1 (6 bases). This CDR3 spans 15 amino acids. Trimming stripped 4 bases from V and 4 bases from J, with 16 bases between. Germline V gene data show CDR1 as SGHRS and CDR2 as YFSETQ. CDR3 amino acids: CASSRRRGIADTQYF. In DNA form, the CDR3 reads TGCGCCAGCAGCCGGCGCAGGGGAATTGCAGATACGCAGTATTTT.

The chain has TRBV7-2 and TRBJ2-1; 7 nucleotides line up with TRBD2. The CDR3 sequence is 14 residues long. Looked up from germline, CDR1 is SGHTA and CDR2 is FQGNSA. V shed 1 base and J 4 bases; nucleotides not matched to a gene: 1. CDR3 in amino acids: CASSLELAYNEQFF. Written as DNA, the CDR3 is TGTGCCAGCAGCTTAGAACTAGCGTACAATGAGCAGTTCTTC. The whole variable domain, filled in from reference TRBV7-2 and TRBJ2-1, reads GAGVSQSPSNKVTEKGKDVELRCDPISGHTALYWYRQSLGQGLEFLIYFQGNSAPDKSGLPSDRFSAERTGGSVSTLTIQRTQQEDSAVYLCASSLELAYNEQFFGPGTRLTVL.

This clone was found a few times. The V and J genes are TRBV7-9 and TRBJ1-1, with D possibly matching TRBD1 (6 bases). The V gene's germline CDR1 is SEHNR and CDR2 FQNEAQ (reference sequence). The CDR3 contains 17 residues. The ends were cut back, 6 bases at V and 0 bases at J, with 20 bases in the middle. This CDR3 is CASRDTGTHLLNTEAFF. CDR3 nucleotide sequence: TGTGCCAGCAGGGATACAGGGACGCACCTCCTGAACACTGAAGCTTTCTTT.

This chain links TRBV5-1 with TRBJ1-1; D remains ambiguous. V was trimmed by 2 bases and J by 1 base, leaving 9 bases between them. The CDR3 is 14 residues long. Per germline, CDR1 SGHRS and CDR2 YFSETQ. CDR3 residues: CASSFRLRNTEAFF. In DNA form, the CDR3 reads TGCGCCAGCAGCTTTCGCTTACGGAACACTGAAGCTTTCTTT. Supplemented by reference TRBV5-1 and TRBJ1-1, the full variable domain reads KAGVTQTPRYLIKTRGQQVTLSCSPISGHRSVSWYQQTPGQGLQFLFEYFSETQRNKGNFPGRFSGRQFSNSRSEMNVSTLELGDSALYLCASSFRLRNTEAFFGQGTRLTVV.

CDR3 amino acids: CASSPGTIPYEQYF. The DNA for the CDR3 is TGTGCCAGCAGTCCCGGGACAATCCCCTACGAGCAGTACTTC. The rearrangement uses TRBV7-2 and TRBJ2-7; D perhaps matches TRBD1 (6 bases). This CDR3 contains 14 residues. V lost 6 bases and J lost 2, with 14 bases in between. Per germline, CDR1 SGHTA and CDR2 FQGNSA.

This sequence joins TRBV27 and TRBJ2-3; D gene unclear. Germline lookup yields CDR1 MNHEY and CDR2 SMNVEV (reference sequence). Trimming took off 2 bases at V and 2 bases at J, with 17 bases between the two ends. This CDR3 is 17 amino acids long. The CDR3 loop is CASSLVGMGLITDTQYF. CDR3 nucleotides: TGTGCCAGCAGTTTAGTAGGGATGGGCCTGATCACAGATACGCAGTATTTT.

The chain uses TRBV20-1 and TRBJ2-1; TRBD2 matches 7 bases. This CDR3 has 11 residues. The germline gives CDR1 DFQATT, CDR2 SNEGSKA (reference sequence). The V segment lost 6 bases and the J segment 10 bases; nucleotides outside the gene matches: 6. The CDR3 sequence: CSARGGDEQFF. As DNA, the CDR3 is TGCAGTGCACGCGGGGGTGACGAGCAGTTCTTC.

The chain couples TRBV11-2 to TRBJ1-1, with D unclear. V lost 0 bases, J lost 6 bases, and 8 bases lay in between. CDR3 length: 13 residues. Germline V gene data show CDR1 as SGHAT and CDR2 as FQNNGV. CDR3 residues: CASSLERGSEAFF. CDR3 bases: TGTGCCAGCAGCTTAGAAAGAGGTTCTGAAGCTTTCTTT.

The chain is built from TRBV2 and TRBJ1-6; D ambiguous. This CDR3 is 15 amino acids long. Per the germline V gene, CDR1 is SNHLY and CDR2 is FYNNEI. V was clipped by 6 bases and J by 2 bases, with 11 bases between them. The CDR3 loop reads CASRVQSTYNSPLHF. The CDR3, as DNA: TGTGCCAGCAGGGTACAGAGCACCTATAATTCACCCCTCCACTTT.

The chain joins TRBV5-6 to TRBJ1-1; D remains ambiguous. CDR3 length: 16 residues. Germline CDR1 SGHDT, CDR2 YYEEEE. V lost 0 bases and J lost 3, with 15 bases in between. The CDR3 protein is CASSLEVRGLDTEAFF. The DNA of the CDR3 is TGTGCCAGCAGCTTGGAGGTGCGGGGTTTGGACACTGAAGCTTTCTTT.

The V gene is TRBV9, the J gene TRBJ2-5; TRBD2 matches at 8 bases. This CDR3 comprises 15 residues. V gave up 0 bases and J gave up 5 bases; unmatched junction bases: 6. Germline V gene lookup returns CDR1 SGDLS and CDR2 YYNGEE. The CDR3 region has the DNA TGTGCCAGCAGCGTAGAACTAGCGGCTGGGGAGACCCAGTACTTC. Its translation is CASSVELAAGETQYF.

The chain carries TRBV5-1 and TRBJ2-5, with TRBD1 identical over 7 bases. This CDR3 has 15 amino acids. Germline CDR1 SGHRS, CDR2 YFSETQ. V was pared by 3 bases and J by 4 bases, with 9 bases of the junction left unmatched. CDR3 DNA: TGCGCCAGCAGCTGGCAAACAGGGGCCCCAGAGACCCAGTACTTC. It codes for CASSWQTGAPETQYF. The entire variable domain, with the rest obtained from reference TRBV5-1 and TRBJ2-5, is as follows: KAGVTQTPRYLIKTRGQQVTLSCSPISGHRSVSWYQQTPGQGLQFLFEYFSETQRNKGNFPGRFSGRQFSNSRSEMNVSTLELGDSALYLCASSWQTGAPETQYFGPGTRLLVL.

This clone was observed a single time. The chain is built from TRBV9 and TRBJ1-5, with 9 bases matching TRBD1. With 4 bases clipped from V and 4 bases from J, the junction kept 3 bases outside the gene matches. The CDR3 contains 14 residues. Germline CDR1 SGDLS, CDR2 YYNGEE. CDR3 sequence (DNA): TGTGCCAGCAGCTTCGGACAGGGGAATCAGCCCCAGCATTTT. Encoded protein: CASSFGQGNQPQHF.

This clone has more than one count but fewer than ten. The chain employs TRBV6-1 and TRBJ1-5, with D uncertain. CDR3 size: 15 residues. Trimming took off 10 bases at V and 6 bases at J, with 22 bases between the two ends. Germline loops: CDR1 MNHNS, CDR2 SASEGT. CDR3 nucleotides: TGTGCCACCCGGGAGGGTGCGACTCGCGGTCAGCCCCAGCATTTT. It specifies CATREGATRGQPQHF.

This clone turned up a few times. The chain joins TRBV5-1 to TRBJ2-5; no definite D call. V lost 9 bases to trimming and J lost 2 bases, with 8 bases between them. The germline gives CDR1 SGHRS, CDR2 YFSETQ. The CDR3 contains 11 residues. This chain's CDR3 is CATRQQETQYF. CDR3 bases: TGCGCCACTCGGCAGCAAGAGACCCAGTACTTC.